By share of the sample, the clone carrying this T cell receptor beta chain is medium-sized. The data originate from a study of early T cells in non-severe SARS-CoV-2 infection. Each CDR3 protein is one row after TCRdb ran MiXCR on the 5' RACE reads. The sample contains 35,000 to 45,000 distinct CDR3 sequences, roughly 6% of which appear only once. Trimming took off 0 bases at V and 4 bases at J, with 9 bases between the two ends. The CDR3 loop spans 14 amino acids. Germline assignment: CDR1 KGHSH and CDR2 LQKENI. The specimen was whole blood, collected at baseline. The V gene is TRBV18, the J gene TRBJ1-2; D is ambiguous. This TCR came from an adult who was a healthcare worker with PCR-confirmed SARS-CoV-2 infection or an uninfected control (not recorded which). The CDR3 bases are TGTGCCAGCTCACCACCAACCGAAAGCTATGGCTACACCTTC. Protein sequence: CASSPPTESYGYTF.